This entry lists 24 T cell receptor beta chains sequenced from one sample in a study of PD-L1 blockade in urothelial cancer. Here immunoSEQ multiplex PCR was the method, and the copy in TCRdb shows in-frame clones only, minus some. The sample yields tens of thousands of clones, about 81% seen once. Described time point: pretreatment peripheral blood. The source was PBMCs, collected around atezolizumab (anti-PD-L1) treatment. Source of these receptors: a man over 45 with urothelial cancer.

The chain is built from TRBV5-6 and TRBJ1-6, with 8 bases identical to TRBD1. The V and J ends lost 4 bases and 10 bases, in that order; junction bases with no gene match: 7. The CDR3 spans 14 residues. Germline CDR1 and CDR2: SGHDT and YYEEEE. The CDR3 region is CASSLQGEGSPLHF. The CDR3, as DNA: TGTGCCAGCAGCCTACAGGGGGAAGGGTCACCCCTCCACTTT.

This chain uses TRBV27 with TRBJ1-2; 8 bases fit TRBD1. J lost 0 bases, V lost 0 bases, and 3 bases had no gene match. In germline, CDR1 is MNHEY, CDR2 SMNVEV (reference sequence). The CDR3 consists of 16 residues. The CDR3 region has the DNA TGTGCCAGCAGTTTATCTGGCAGGGGGCCTAACTATGGCTACACCTTC. Its protein product is CASSLSGRGPNYGYTF.

The rearrangement links TRBV9 to TRBJ1-2; D gene uncertain. The germline V and J ends were trimmed by 0 bases and 0 bases, with 9 bases remaining between them. There are 15 residues in the CDR3. Germline CDR1 SGDLS, CDR2 YYNGEE. The CDR3: CASSVEGGTNYGYTF. The CDR3, as DNA: TGTGCCAGCAGCGTAGAGGGCGGGACTAACTATGGCTACACCTTC.

This chain uses TRBV7-9 with TRBJ2-5; TRBD2 agrees at 7 bases. Trimming cost V 5 bases and J 7 bases; bases outside gene matches: 10. The CDR3 covers 14 residues. The germline V gene encodes CDR1 SEHNR and CDR2 FQNEAQ (reference sequence). DNA of the CDR3: TGTGCCAGCAGCGAGAGGGACTACCTAATGACCCAGTACTTC. Its translation is CASSERDYLMTQYF.

The rearrangement links TRBV2 to TRBJ1-5; D uncertain. Trimming removed 4 bases at V and 5 bases at J, with 12 bases between. Germline-derived CDR1 and CDR2 are SNHLY and FYNNEI. The CDR3 is 14 amino acids. The CDR3 DNA follows: TGTGCCAGCAGTGCCAGAAGTTCATATCAGCCCCAGCATTTT. This encodes CASSARSSYQPQHF. The variable domain in full, with the rest retrieved from reference TRBV2 and TRBJ1-5, is EPEVTQTPSHQVTQMGQEVILRCVPISNHLYFYWYRQILGQKVEFLVSFYNNEISEKSEIFDDQFSVERPDGSNFTLKIRSTKLEDSAMYFCASSARSSYQPQHFGDGTRLSIL.

This clone came up a few times. The rearrangement links TRBV18 to TRBJ1-1, with D hard to call. Trimming left V 6 bases short and J 0 bases short, with 17 bases between. CDR3 size: 16 residues. Germline assignment: CDR1 KGHSH and CDR2 LQKENI. The CDR3 DNA reads TGTGCCAGCTCCCCCCTTACAGTTTTGATGAACACTGAAGCTTTCTTT. Protein product: CASSPLTVLMNTEAFF.

There are a few counts of this clone. The chain employs TRBV9 and TRBJ2-3; D is unclear. V lost 0 bases and J 4 bases, leaving 15 bases between the germline ends. From germline, CDR1 is SGDLS and CDR2 YYNGEE. The CDR3 is 16 residues long. In nucleotides, the CDR3 is TGTGCCAGCAGCGTAGTCGGGTTGCTAGTGGCAGATACGCAGTATTTT. Translated, it gives CASSVVGLLVADTQYF.

The V and J genes are TRBV7-6 and TRBJ2-7; TRBD1 matches at 7 bases. The CDR3 sequence is 16 residues long. J was trimmed by 0 bases and V by 2 bases; bases with no gene match: 7. Germline V gives CDR1 SGHVS, CDR2 FNYEAQ. The CDR3 here is CASSLRTTGRSYEQYF. CDR3 in DNA: TGTGCCAGCAGCTTAAGAACGACAGGGCGCTCCTACGAGCAGTACTTC. Using reference TRBV7-6 and TRBJ2-7 for the parts outside the CDR3, the full variable domain is GAGVSQSPRYKVTKRGQDVALRCDPISGHVSLYWYRQALGQGPEFLTYFNYEAQQDKSGLPNDRFSAERPEGSISTLTIQRTEQRDSAMYRCASSLRTTGRSYEQYFGPGTRLTVT.

This clone was observed once. This chain links TRBV4-2 with TRBJ2-5; D is undetermined. The CDR3 spans 13 residues. The germline CDR1 and CDR2 sequences are LGHNA and YNFKEQ. V lost 4 bases, J lost 2 bases, and 8 bases lay in between. The DNA of the CDR3 is TGTGCCAGCAGCCCCCGACTGCAAGAGACCCAGTACTTC. Encoded protein: CASSPRLQETQYF.

The V gene is TRBV11-3, the J gene TRBJ2-6, with D perhaps TRBD2 (6 bases). The CDR3 sequence is 16 residues long. Germline assignment: CDR1 SGHNT and CDR2 YENEEA. V shed 5 bases and J shed 0 bases, with 11 bases lying between them. This CDR3 is CASSGPRGSGANVLTF. CDR3 nucleotides: TGTGCCAGCAGCGGGCCGCGGGGCTCTGGGGCCAACGTCCTGACTTTC.

CDR3 DNA: TGTGCCAGCAGCTTGCCTAGCGGGGGCCAAGAGACCCAGTACTTC. It encodes CASSLPSGGQETQYF. This chain links TRBV5-4 with TRBJ2-5, with 10 bases lining up with TRBD2. CDR1 SGHNT and CDR2 YYREEE come from the germline V gene (reference sequence). CDR3 length equals 15 residues. The V gene end was trimmed by 1 base and the J gene end by 1 base; junction bases not matched to a gene: 1.

The rearrangement links TRBV18 to TRBJ2-5; 9 bases are shared with TRBD1. The CDR3 runs 15 residues. The trim removed 3 bases at V and 4 bases at J, leaving 6 bases unmatched. CDR1 is KGHSH and CDR2 is LQKENI in the germline V gene. In DNA form, the CDR3 reads TGTGCCAGCTCACCGAGGGACAGGGTGGGAGAGACCCAGTACTTC. It specifies CASSPRDRVGETQYF.

The gene calls are TRBV6-6 and TRBJ1-2, with a tentative D call TRBD1 (5 bases). Germline-derived CDR1 and CDR2 are MNHNY and SVGAGI (reference sequence). The CDR3 has 11 residues. This CDR3 reads CAAGGSYGYTF. CDR3 coding DNA: TGTGCAGCGGGGGGGAGCTATGGCTACACCTTC.

In the case of this clone: A junction end diverges from the germline sequence, so it may reflect a read error. This chain uses TRBV7-7 with TRBJ2-2; no clear D. CDR3 length equals 12 residues. Germline V gene lookup returns CDR1 SSHAT and CDR2 FNYEAQ (reference sequence). The DNA of the CDR3 is TGTGCTAGCAGCTTAGGCGACGGGGAGCTGTTTTTT. It yields the protein CASSLGDGELFF.

This clone was seen once. The chain has TRBV5-6 and TRBJ1-2; no clear D. The CDR3 is 12 amino acids. Trimming shortened V by 0 bases and J by 4 bases, and 4 bases separated the two germline ends. Per germline, CDR1 SGHDT and CDR2 YYEEEE. The CDR3 nucleotides read TGTGCCAGCAGCTTGGACAGCTATGGCTACACCTTC. The encoded protein is CASSLDSYGYTF.

The CDR3 spells CASSLEGSGSAEAFF. In DNA, the CDR3 is TGCGCCAGCAGCTTGGAAGGCAGTGGTAGCGCTGAAGCTTTCTTT. The chain carries TRBV5-1 and TRBJ1-1; no definite D call. CDR1 SGHRS and CDR2 YFSETQ come from the germline V gene. Trimming removed 0 bases from V and 6 bases from J, with 15 bases in between. CDR3 length: 15 residues.

The rearrangement links TRBV6-1 to TRBJ1-1, with D hard to call. The CDR3 loop spans 11 amino acids. CDR1 is MNHNS and CDR2 is SASEGT in the germline V gene. Trimming shortened V by 1 base and J by 12 bases, and 9 bases separated the two germline ends. This CDR3 is CASSEESLPFF. CDR3 DNA sequence: TGTGCCAGCAGTGAAGAGAGTTTGCCTTTCTTT.

V usage is TRBV11-1 and J usage is TRBJ1-2; 7 nucleotides match TRBD1. J lost 10 bases, V lost 5 bases, and 13 bases had no gene match. The CDR3 covers 14 residues. Germline-derived CDR1 and CDR2 are SGHAT and FQDESV (reference sequence). The CDR3 is CASSPPGRGSYYTF. For the CDR3, the DNA is TGTGCCAGCAGCCCCCCCGGCAGGGGGTCATACTACACCTTC.

The CDR3 sequence: CASSLTPGQGSYGYTF. CDR3 coding DNA: TGTGCCAGCAGCTTAACCCCGGGACAGGGTTCCTATGGCTACACCTTC. The V gene is TRBV7-3, the J gene TRBJ1-2; 9 positions agree with TRBD1. This CDR3 has 16 residues. The V and J ends lost 0 bases and 4 bases, in that order; junction bases with no gene match: 6. Germline loops: CDR1 SGHTA, CDR2 FQGTGA.

The table lists this clone with a count of one. This chain links TRBV6-6 with TRBJ2-2; 8 bases fit TRBD2. CDR1 MNHNY and CDR2 SVGAGI come from the germline V gene (reference sequence). This CDR3 has 16 residues. With V trimmed by 4 bases and J by 4 bases, 8 bases remained unmatched. This chain's CDR3 is CASSWIGGAITGELFF. CDR3 coding DNA: TGTGCCAGCAGTTGGATCGGGGGGGCTATCACCGGGGAGCTGTTTTTT.

This chain uses TRBV6-5 with TRBJ2-1; TRBD2 might be the D (5 bases). V lost 5 bases to trimming and J lost 1 base, with 12 bases between them. This CDR3 is built from 15 residues. Germline values: CDR1 MNHEY, CDR2 SVGAGI. This CDR3 reads CASSGRRQSYNEQFF. The CDR3 DNA is TGTGCCAGCAGTGGGCGGAGGCAGTCCTACAATGAGCAGTTCTTC.

As for this clone: At one end, the junction sequence differs from germline, possibly due to a read error. V and J are TRBV7-7 and TRBJ2-2, with 9 bases fitting TRBD2. CDR3 length equals 18 residues. CDR1 and CDR2 (germline): SSHAT, FNYEAQ (reference sequence). The chain's CDR3 is CASSLSRVAGDSTGELFF. The DNA for the CDR3 is TGTGCTAGCAGCCTATCAAGGGTAGCGGGAGACTCCACCGGGGAGCTGTTTTTT.

This chain connects TRBV5-1 to TRBJ1-1; TRBD1 is a possible D gene (5 bases). Per germline, CDR1 SGHRS and CDR2 YFSETQ. The CDR3 extends over 13 amino acids. Trimming removed 4 bases at V and 0 bases at J, with 7 bases between. CDR3 nucleotides: TGCGCCAGCAGCGCAGGGCTGAACACTGAAGCTTTCTTT. It codes for CASSAGLNTEAFF.

This sequence joins TRBV29-1 and TRBJ2-1, with no clear D. From germline, CDR1 is SQVTM and CDR2 ANQGSEA. The V and J ends lost 8 bases and 14 bases respectively, with 25 bases between them. This CDR3 is 13 amino acids long. CDR3 loop: CSHSTLSSSKKFF. CDR3 DNA sequence: TGCAGCCATAGTACCCTCTCATCCTCTAAGAAGTTCTTC.